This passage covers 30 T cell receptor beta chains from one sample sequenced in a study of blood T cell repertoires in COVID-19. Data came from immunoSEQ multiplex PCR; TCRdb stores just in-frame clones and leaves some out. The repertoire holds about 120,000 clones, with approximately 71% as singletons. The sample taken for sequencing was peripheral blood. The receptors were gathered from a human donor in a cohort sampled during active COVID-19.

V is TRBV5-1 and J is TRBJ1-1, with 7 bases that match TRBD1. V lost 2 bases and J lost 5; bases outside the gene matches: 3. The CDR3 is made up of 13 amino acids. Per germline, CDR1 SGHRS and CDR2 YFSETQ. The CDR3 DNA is TGCGCCAGCAGCTTTGCGACAGGGACTGAAGCTTTCTTT. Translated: CASSFATGTEAFF. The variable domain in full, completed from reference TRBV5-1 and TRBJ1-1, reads KAGVTQTPRYLIKTRGQQVTLSCSPISGHRSVSWYQQTPGQGLQFLFEYFSETQRNKGNFPGRFSGRQFSNSRSEMNVSTLELGDSALYLCASSFATGTEAFFGQGTRLTVV.

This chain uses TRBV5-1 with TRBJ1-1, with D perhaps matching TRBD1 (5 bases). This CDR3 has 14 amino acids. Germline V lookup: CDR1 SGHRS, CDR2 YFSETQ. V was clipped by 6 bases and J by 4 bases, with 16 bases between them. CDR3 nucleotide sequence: TGCGCCAGCACCCAACAGGAAGGCGGCACTGAAGCTTTCTTT. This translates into CASTQQEGGTEAFF.

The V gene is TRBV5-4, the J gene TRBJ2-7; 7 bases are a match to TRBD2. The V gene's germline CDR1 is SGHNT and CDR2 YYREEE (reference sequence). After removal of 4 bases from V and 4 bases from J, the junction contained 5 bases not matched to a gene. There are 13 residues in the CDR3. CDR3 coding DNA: TGTGCCAGCAGCCCTGGGAGGGAGTACGAGCAGTACTTC. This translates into CASSPGREYEQYF. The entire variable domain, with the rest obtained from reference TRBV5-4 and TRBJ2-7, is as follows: ETGVTQSPTHLIKTRGQQVTLRCSSQSGHNTVSWYQQALGQGPQFIFQYYREEENGRGNFPPRFSGLQFPNYSSELNVNALELDDSALYLCASSPGREYEQYFGPGTRLTVT.

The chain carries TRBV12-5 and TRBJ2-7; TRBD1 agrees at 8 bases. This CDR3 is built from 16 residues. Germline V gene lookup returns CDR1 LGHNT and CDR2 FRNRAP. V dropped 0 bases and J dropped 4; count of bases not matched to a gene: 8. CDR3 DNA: TGTGCTAGTGGTTTGGTACTGGTGACAGGGGAATACGAGCAGTACTTC. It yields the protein CASGLVLVTGEYEQYF. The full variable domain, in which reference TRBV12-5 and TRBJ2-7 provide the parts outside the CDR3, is DARVTQTPRHKVTEMGQEVTMRCQPILGHNTVFWYRQTMMQGLELLAYFRNRAPLDDSGMPKDRFSAEMPDATLATLKIQPSEPRDSAVYFCASGLVLVTGEYEQYFGPGTRLTVT.

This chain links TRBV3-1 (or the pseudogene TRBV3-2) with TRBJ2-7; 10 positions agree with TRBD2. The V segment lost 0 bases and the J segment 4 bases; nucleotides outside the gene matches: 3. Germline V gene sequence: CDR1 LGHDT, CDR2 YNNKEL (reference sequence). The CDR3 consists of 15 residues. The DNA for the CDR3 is TGTGCCAGCAGCCAAGAGCTAGCGGGAGTTTACGAGCAGTACTTC. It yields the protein CASSQELAGVYEQYF.

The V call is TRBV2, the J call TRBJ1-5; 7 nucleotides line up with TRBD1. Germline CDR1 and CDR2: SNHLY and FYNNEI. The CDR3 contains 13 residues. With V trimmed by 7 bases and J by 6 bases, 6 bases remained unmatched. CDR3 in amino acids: CASNTGVGQPQHF. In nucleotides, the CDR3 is TGTGCCAGCAACACAGGGGTCGGTCAGCCCCAGCATTTT.

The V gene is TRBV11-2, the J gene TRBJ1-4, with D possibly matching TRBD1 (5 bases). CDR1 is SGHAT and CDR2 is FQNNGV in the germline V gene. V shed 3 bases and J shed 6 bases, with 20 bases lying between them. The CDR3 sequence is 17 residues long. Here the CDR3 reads CASSFPGRGRLYEKLFF. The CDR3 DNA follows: TGTGCCAGCAGCTTTCCGGGGAGGGGCCGTCTTTATGAAAAACTGTTTTTT.

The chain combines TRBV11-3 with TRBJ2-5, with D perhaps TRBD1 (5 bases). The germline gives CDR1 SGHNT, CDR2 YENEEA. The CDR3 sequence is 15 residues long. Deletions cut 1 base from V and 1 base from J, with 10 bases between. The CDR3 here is CASSLGGVPQETQYF. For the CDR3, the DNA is TGTGCCAGCAGCTTAGGGGGCGTCCCCCAAGAGACCCAGTACTTC.

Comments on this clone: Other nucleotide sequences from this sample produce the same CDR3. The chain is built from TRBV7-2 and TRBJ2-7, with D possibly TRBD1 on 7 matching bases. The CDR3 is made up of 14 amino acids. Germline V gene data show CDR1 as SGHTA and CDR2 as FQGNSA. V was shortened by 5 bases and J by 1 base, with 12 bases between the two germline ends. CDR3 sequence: CASSPPGGSYEQYF. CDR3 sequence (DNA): TGTGCCAGCAGCCCTCCAGGGGGGTCCTACGAGCAGTACTTC. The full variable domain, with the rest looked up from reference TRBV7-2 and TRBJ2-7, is GAGVSQSPSNKVTEKGKDVELRCDPISGHTALYWYRQSLGQGLEFLIYFQGNSAPDKSGLPSDRFSAERTGGSVSTLTIQRTQQEDSAVYLCASSPPGGSYEQYFGPGTRLTVT.

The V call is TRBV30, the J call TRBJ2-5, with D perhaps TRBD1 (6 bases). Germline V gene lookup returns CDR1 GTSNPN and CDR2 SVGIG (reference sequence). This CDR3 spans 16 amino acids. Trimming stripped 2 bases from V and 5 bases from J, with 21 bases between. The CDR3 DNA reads TGTGCCTGGAGTACCCCACCCCCACAGGGCTGGGAGACCCAGTACTTC. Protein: CAWSTPPPQGWETQYF.

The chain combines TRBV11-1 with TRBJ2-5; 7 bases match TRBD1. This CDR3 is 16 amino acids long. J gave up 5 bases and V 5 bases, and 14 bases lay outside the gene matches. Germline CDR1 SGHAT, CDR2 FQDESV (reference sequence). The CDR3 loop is CASSTTGEWLDETQYF. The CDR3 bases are TGTGCCAGCAGCACCACAGGGGAATGGTTGGACGAGACCCAGTACTTC.

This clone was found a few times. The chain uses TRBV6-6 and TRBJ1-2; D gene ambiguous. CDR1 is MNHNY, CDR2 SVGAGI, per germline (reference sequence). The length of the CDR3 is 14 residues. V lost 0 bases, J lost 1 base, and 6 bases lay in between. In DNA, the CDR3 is TGTGCCAGCAGTTACTCGAGTCTTAACTATGGCTACACCTTC. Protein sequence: CASSYSSLNYGYTF.

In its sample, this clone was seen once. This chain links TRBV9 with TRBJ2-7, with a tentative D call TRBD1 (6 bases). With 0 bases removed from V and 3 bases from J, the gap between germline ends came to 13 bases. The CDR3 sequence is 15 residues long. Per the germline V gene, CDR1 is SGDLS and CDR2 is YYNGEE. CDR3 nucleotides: TGTGCCAGCAGCGTAGGGGCAGGGGTGGACTACGAGCAGTACTTC. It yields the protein CASSVGAGVDYEQYF.

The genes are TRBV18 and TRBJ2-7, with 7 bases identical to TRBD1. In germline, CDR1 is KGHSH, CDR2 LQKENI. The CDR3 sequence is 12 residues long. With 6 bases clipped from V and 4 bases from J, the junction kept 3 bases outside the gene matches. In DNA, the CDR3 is TGTGCCAGCTCTCGACAGGGTTACGAGCAGTACTTC. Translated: CASSRQGYEQYF.

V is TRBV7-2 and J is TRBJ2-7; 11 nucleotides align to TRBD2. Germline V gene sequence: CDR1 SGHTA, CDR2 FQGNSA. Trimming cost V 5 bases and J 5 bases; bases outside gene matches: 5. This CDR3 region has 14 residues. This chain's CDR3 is CASSHSGGANEQYF. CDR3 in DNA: TGTGCCAGCAGCCATAGCGGGGGGGCCAACGAGCAGTACTTC.

The CDR3 bases are TGTGCCAGCAGCTTGTACGGAGGGTTAGGTAGGGAGCAGTACTTC. This translates into CASSLYGGLGREQYF. J is TRBJ2-7 and V is TRBV5-5; a possible D gene is TRBD2 (6 bases). With 1 base removed from V and 7 bases from J, the gap between germline ends came to 18 bases. The CDR3 length is 15 residues. CDR1 SGHKS and CDR2 YYEKEE come from the germline V gene (reference sequence).

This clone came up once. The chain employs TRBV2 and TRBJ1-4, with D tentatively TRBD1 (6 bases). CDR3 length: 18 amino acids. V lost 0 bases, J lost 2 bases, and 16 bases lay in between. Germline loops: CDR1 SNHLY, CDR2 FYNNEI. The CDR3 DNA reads TGTGCCAGCAGTGAAGCGCGGGGGCAGGGGATGACTAATGAAAAACTGTTTTTT. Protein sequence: CASSEARGQGMTNEKLFF.

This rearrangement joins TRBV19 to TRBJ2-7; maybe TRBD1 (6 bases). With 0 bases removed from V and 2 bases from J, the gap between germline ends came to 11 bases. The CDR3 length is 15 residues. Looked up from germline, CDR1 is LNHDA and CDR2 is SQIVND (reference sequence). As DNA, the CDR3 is TGTGCCAGTAGTATAGAGAGGGGGAGCCCCTACGAGCAGTACTTC. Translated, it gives CASSIERGSPYEQYF.

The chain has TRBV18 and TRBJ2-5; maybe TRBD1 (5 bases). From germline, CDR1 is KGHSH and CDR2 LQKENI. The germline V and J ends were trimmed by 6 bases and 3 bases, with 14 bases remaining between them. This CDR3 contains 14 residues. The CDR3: CASSVDSHKETQYF. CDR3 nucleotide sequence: TGTGCCAGCTCGGTCGACAGCCACAAAGAGACCCAGTACTTC.

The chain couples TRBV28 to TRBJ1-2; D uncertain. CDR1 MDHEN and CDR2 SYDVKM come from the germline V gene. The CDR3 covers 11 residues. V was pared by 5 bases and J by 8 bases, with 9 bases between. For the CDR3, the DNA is TGTGCCAGCAGTCCATCGGAGGGCTACACCTTC. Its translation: CASSPSEGYTF.

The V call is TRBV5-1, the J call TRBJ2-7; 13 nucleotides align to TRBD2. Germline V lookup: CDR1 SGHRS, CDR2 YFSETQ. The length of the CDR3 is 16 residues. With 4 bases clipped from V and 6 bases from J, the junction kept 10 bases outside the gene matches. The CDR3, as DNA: TGCGCCAGCAGCACGCGTACTAGCGGGGGGGCTGTCGAGCAGTACTTC. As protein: CASSTRTSGGAVEQYF.

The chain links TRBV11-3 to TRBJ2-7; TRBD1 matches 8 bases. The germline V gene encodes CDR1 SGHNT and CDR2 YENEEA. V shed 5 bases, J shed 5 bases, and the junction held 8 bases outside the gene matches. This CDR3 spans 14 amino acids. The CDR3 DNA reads TGTGCCAGCAGCCCCCGGGACAGGTGGGACGAGCAGTACTTC. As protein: CASSPRDRWDEQYF.

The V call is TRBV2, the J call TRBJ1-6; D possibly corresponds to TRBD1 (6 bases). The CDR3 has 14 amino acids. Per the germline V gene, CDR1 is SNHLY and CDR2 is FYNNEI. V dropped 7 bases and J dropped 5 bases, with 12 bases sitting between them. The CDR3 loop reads CASNGQTHNSPLHF. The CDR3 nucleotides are TGTGCCAGCAACGGACAGACCCATAATTCACCCCTCCACTTT.

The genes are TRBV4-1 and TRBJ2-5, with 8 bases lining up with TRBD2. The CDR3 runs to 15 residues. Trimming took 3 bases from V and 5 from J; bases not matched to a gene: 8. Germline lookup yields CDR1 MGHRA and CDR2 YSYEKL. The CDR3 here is CASSHGSGTSETQYF. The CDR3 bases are TGCGCCAGCAGCCATGGCTCCGGGACTAGTGAGACCCAGTACTTC.

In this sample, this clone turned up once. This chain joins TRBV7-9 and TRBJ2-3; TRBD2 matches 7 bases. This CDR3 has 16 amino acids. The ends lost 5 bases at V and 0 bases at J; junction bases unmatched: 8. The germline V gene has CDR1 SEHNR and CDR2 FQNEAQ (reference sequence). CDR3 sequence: CASSPGAGESTDTQYF. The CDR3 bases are TGTGCCAGCAGCCCTGGGGCGGGGGAGAGCACAGATACGCAGTATTTT.

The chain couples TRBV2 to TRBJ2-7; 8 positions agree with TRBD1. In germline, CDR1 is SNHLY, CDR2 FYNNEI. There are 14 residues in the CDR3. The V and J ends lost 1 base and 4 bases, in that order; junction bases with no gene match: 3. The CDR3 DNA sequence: TGTGCCAGCAGTGAAGACAGGGGGAGATACGAGCAGTACTTC. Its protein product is CASSEDRGRYEQYF.

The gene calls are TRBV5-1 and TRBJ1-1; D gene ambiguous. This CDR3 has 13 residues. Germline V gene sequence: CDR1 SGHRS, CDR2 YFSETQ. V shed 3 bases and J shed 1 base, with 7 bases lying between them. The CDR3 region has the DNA TGCGCCAGCAGCTCCTCCTCGAACACTGAAGCTTTCTTT. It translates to CASSSSSNTEAFF.

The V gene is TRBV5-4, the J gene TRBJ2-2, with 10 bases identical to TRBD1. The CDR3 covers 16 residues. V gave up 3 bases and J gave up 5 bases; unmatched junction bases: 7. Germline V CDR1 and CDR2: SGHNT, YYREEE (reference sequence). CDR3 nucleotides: TGTGCCAGCAGCTCGACAGGGGGCGGTAGGACCGGGGAGCTGTTTTTT. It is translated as CASSSTGGGRTGELFF. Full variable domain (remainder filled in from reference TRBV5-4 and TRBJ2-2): ETGVTQSPTHLIKTRGQQVTLRCSSQSGHNTVSWYQQALGQGPQFIFQYYREEENGRGNFPPRFSGLQFPNYSSELNVNALELDDSALYLCASSSTGGGRTGELFFGEGSRLTVL.

CDR3 in DNA: TGTGCCAGCAGCTCAGCCGACAGGGGGGGCACAGATACGCAGTATTTT. Translation: CASSSADRGGTDTQYF. The V and J genes are TRBV11-3 and TRBJ2-3, with 9 bases aligning to TRBD1. The CDR3 spans 16 residues. The trim removed 4 bases at V and 1 base at J, leaving 6 bases unmatched. Germline values: CDR1 SGHNT, CDR2 YENEEA.

CDR3 in amino acids: CASSLEGSNQPQHF. Here the CDR3 DNA reads TGCGCCAGCAGCTTGGAGGGGAGCAATCAGCCCCAGCATTTT. The chain has TRBV5-1 and TRBJ1-5, with D possibly being TRBD1 (5 bases). Per the germline V gene, CDR1 is SGHRS and CDR2 is YFSETQ. V lost 0 bases, J lost 1 base, and 5 bases lay in between. The CDR3 sequence is 14 residues long.